Below, 29 T cell receptor beta chains from the same sample are listed, as sequenced in a study of blood T cell repertoires in COVID-19. Only in-frame clones appear in the TCRdb table, and some are missing; sequencing was by immunoSEQ multiplex PCR. The sample gives about 220,000 clones, 75% to 85% of which show up once; 9.7% is in the top ten. The sample consisted of peripheral blood. These receptor sequences come from a man aged 50 to 59 with active or convalescent COVID-19.

This clone was found once. This chain links TRBV7-9 with TRBJ2-1, with D tentatively TRBD2 (6 bases). Germline CDR1 SEHNR, CDR2 FQNEAQ (reference sequence). The CDR3 has 16 residues. V was cut by 5 bases and J by 10 bases, with 24 bases left in between. The CDR3 spells CASSPGRRVRTNEQFF. The CDR3 nucleotides read TGTGCCAGCAGCCCGGGGAGGAGGGTCCGGACAAACGAGCAGTTCTTC. The full variable domain, with the rest looked up from reference TRBV7-9 and TRBJ2-1, is DTGVSQNPRHKITKRGQNVTFRCDPISEHNRLYWYRQTLGQGPEFLTYFQNEAQLEKSRLLSDRFSAERPKGSFSTLEIQRTEQGDSAMYLCASSPGRRVRTNEQFFGPGTRLTVL.

The J gene is TRBJ2-1, the V gene TRBV18; D is perhaps TRBD2 (5 bases). Germline V gives CDR1 KGHSH, CDR2 LQKENI. The V and J ends lost 3 bases and 10 bases respectively, with 16 bases between them. CDR3 length: 14 residues. CDR3 amino acids: CASSPPRGYTEQFF. The CDR3 coding sequence is TGTGCCAGCTCACCCCCGAGAGGGTATACGGAGCAGTTCTTC.

The CDR3 DNA sequence: TGCGCCAGCAGACTAGCGGGGGGCACAGCCTACGAGCAGTACGTC. It specifies CASRLAGGTAYEQYV. The V and J genes are TRBV10-2 and TRBJ2-7; TRBD2 matches at 12 bases. Germline V gene sequence: CDR1 WSHSY, CDR2 SAAADI. CDR3 length: 15 residues. Trimming removed 6 bases from V and 2 bases from J; junction bases left unmatched: 5.

This chain joins TRBV3-1 (or the pseudogene TRBV3-2) and TRBJ1-1; 7 nucleotides agree with TRBD1. V lost 4 bases to trimming and J lost 1 base; unmatched junction nucleotides: 3. This CDR3 is 14 amino acids long. CDR1 is LGHDT, CDR2 YNNKEL, per germline (reference sequence). The CDR3: CASSPGTENTEAFF. The CDR3 nucleotides read TGTGCCAGCAGCCCTGGGACAGAGAACACTGAAGCTTTCTTT.

In DNA, the CDR3 is TGCGCCAGCAGCTTGGGGCAAGAATTCCAAGAGACCCAGTACTTC. Translating gives CASSLGQEFQETQYF. This chain uses TRBV5-1 with TRBJ2-5; no reliable D call. This CDR3 contains 15 residues. Germline V lookup: CDR1 SGHRS, CDR2 YFSETQ. V lost 0 bases to trimming and J lost 1 base, with 10 bases between them.

The chain combines TRBV6-8 with TRBJ2-7; 9 positions match TRBD1. Germline loops: CDR1 MNHGY, CDR2 SAAAGT. Unmatched junction bases numbered 6, after V lost 0 bases and J lost 0 bases. This CDR3 contains 17 residues. The CDR3 sequence: CASSYSGQGHLSYEQYV. CDR3 bases: TGTGCCAGCAGTTACTCGGGACAGGGCCACCTCTCCTACGAGCAGTACGTC.

J is TRBJ1-1 and V is TRBV2; D remains ambiguous. Germline CDR1 and CDR2: SNHLY and FYNNEI. The CDR3 sequence is 14 residues long. V dropped 6 bases and J dropped 3 bases, with 14 bases sitting between them. The CDR3 DNA sequence: TGTGCCAGCAGCGCCACAGCCGCTTACACTGAAGCTTTCTTT. Protein product: CASSATAAYTEAFF. The variable domain in full, with the rest retrieved from reference TRBV2 and TRBJ1-1, is EPEVTQTPSHQVTQMGQEVILRCVPISNHLYFYWYRQILGQKVEFLVSFYNNEISEKSEIFDDQFSVERPDGSNFTLKIRSTKLEDSAMYFCASSATAAYTEAFFGQGTRLTVV.

This chain connects TRBV9 to TRBJ2-3, with a possible D match to TRBD2 (5 bases). From germline, CDR1 is SGDLS and CDR2 YYNGEE. This CDR3 comprises 16 residues. Deletions cut 4 bases from V and 6 bases from J, with 21 bases between. The CDR3 nucleotides are TGTGCCAGCAGCTCACACCCGGGATCTTTAACTGATACGCAGTATTTT. This gives the protein CASSSHPGSLTDTQYF.

The chain links TRBV27 to TRBJ1-1; 8 bases match TRBD1. From germline, CDR1 is MNHEY and CDR2 SMNVEV (reference sequence). V gave up 2 bases and J gave up 5 bases; unmatched junction bases: 7. This CDR3 is built from 15 residues. The CDR3, as DNA: TGTGCCAGCAGTTTACGACAGGGGTTTGGGACTGAAGCTTTCTTT. Its protein is CASSLRQGFGTEAFF.

This chain links TRBV5-1 with TRBJ1-3, with D possibly TRBD1 on 6 matching bases. V lost 5 bases and J 4 bases, leaving 13 bases between the germline ends. The germline gives CDR1 SGHRS, CDR2 YFSETQ. The CDR3 contains 14 residues. CDR3 loop: CASSPQGTGNTIYF. The CDR3 nucleotides read TGCGCCAGCAGTCCACAGGGAACGGGAAACACCATATATTTT.

The chain has TRBV6-6 and TRBJ1-2, with TRBD1 matching 7 bases. The CDR3 is 14 residues long. Germline lookup yields CDR1 MNHNY and CDR2 SVGAGI (reference sequence). V was clipped by 0 bases and J by 2 bases; unmatched bases: 0. CDR3 amino acids: CASSYSTGNYGYTF. As DNA, the CDR3 is TGTGCCAGCAGTTACTCGACAGGGAACTATGGCTACACCTTC.

This chain links TRBV2 with TRBJ1-1; possibly TRBD1 for D (6 bases). The V end was cut by 7 bases, the J end by 4 bases, with 13 bases between. The CDR3 is made up of 13 amino acids. Per the germline V gene, CDR1 is SNHLY and CDR2 is FYNNEI. The CDR3 DNA follows: TGTGCCAGCACGGCAGGGGCGGGCACTGAAGCTTTCTTT. Its protein product is CASTAGAGTEAFF.

The rearrangement joins TRBV7-8 to TRBJ2-5, with 9 nucleotides matching TRBD1. Trimming removed 4 bases from V and 4 bases from J; junction bases left unmatched: 7. The CDR3 has 15 residues. Germline V gives CDR1 SGHVS, CDR2 FQNEAQ. The CDR3 DNA follows: TGTGCCAGCAGCTCCGTACACAGGGGGCTAGAGACCCAGTACTTC. Translation: CASSSVHRGLETQYF.

The V gene is TRBV7-9, the J gene TRBJ1-1; a possible D gene is TRBD1 (5 bases). CDR1 is SEHNR, CDR2 FQNEAQ, per germline (reference sequence). The CDR3 length is 12 residues. Trimming left V 1 base short and J 10 bases short, with 10 bases between. CDR3: CASSLEGRVAFF. CDR3 bases: TGTGCCAGCAGCTTAGAGGGCAGGGTAGCTTTCTTT.

This clone was observed a few times. V usage is TRBV6-5 and J usage is TRBJ2-2, with 13 bases matching TRBD2. The CDR3 totals 15 residues. Germline V lookup: CDR1 MNHEY, CDR2 SVGAGI. V was pared by 6 bases and J by 4 bases, with 2 bases of the junction left unmatched. The CDR3 DNA reads as TGTGCCAGCAGCGGACTAGCGGGAGCCACCGGGGAGCTGTTTTTT. Translation gives CASSGLAGATGELFF.

This clone was recorded only once. The chain has TRBV2 and TRBJ1-4; maybe TRBD1 (6 bases). From germline, CDR1 is SNHLY and CDR2 FYNNEI. The ends were cut back, 8 bases at V and 6 bases at J, with 19 bases in the middle. The CDR3 covers 15 residues. The CDR3 is CASQGVGGTDEKLFF. The CDR3 DNA follows: TGTGCCAGCCAAGGGGTAGGGGGAACGGATGAAAAACTGTTTTTT.

This chain uses TRBV7-3 with TRBJ2-1; a weak D match, TRBD2 (6 bases). This CDR3 comprises 14 residues. The V end was cut by 5 bases, the J end by 9 bases, with 17 bases between. Germline V lookup: CDR1 SGHTA, CDR2 FQGTGA. CDR3 residues: CASSPSTSTPEQFF. In DNA, the CDR3 is TGTGCCAGCAGCCCCAGTACTAGCACCCCTGAGCAGTTCTTC.

The rearrangement uses TRBV6-1 and TRBJ2-5, with D uncertain. The CDR3 length is 15 residues. V was cut by 1 base and J by 4 bases, with 13 bases left in between. Germline-derived CDR1 and CDR2 are MNHNS and SASEGT. CDR3 sequence (DNA): TGTGCCAGCAGTGAAGGAATTAACAGTGGAGAGACCCAGTACTTC. Amino acid sequence: CASSEGINSGETQYF.

The J gene is TRBJ2-5, the V gene TRBV18; 12 positions agree with TRBD1. There are 17 residues in the CDR3. Germline CDR1 reads KGHSH; CDR2 reads LQKENI. Trimming cost V 2 bases and J 6 bases; bases outside gene matches: 10. This chain's CDR3 is CASSPTSGTGGGQTQYF. In DNA form, the CDR3 reads TGTGCCAGCTCACCAACCTCCGGGACAGGGGGCGGGCAGACCCAGTACTTC.

A few counts support this clone. The chain is built from TRBV10-3 and TRBJ2-2; D unclear. The germline V gene encodes CDR1 ENHRY and CDR2 SYGVKD. The CDR3 contains 13 residues. Trimming stripped 10 bases from V and 3 bases from J, with 12 bases between. In DNA, the CDR3 is TGTGCCACGTCGGTGCAAGACACCGGGGAGCTGTTTTTT. It translates to CATSVQDTGELFF.

The chain combines TRBV4-3 with TRBJ2-5; the match to TRBD2 covers 11 bases. CDR1 is LGHNA, CDR2 YSLEER, per germline. The CDR3 has 15 amino acids. The trim removed 2 bases at V and 6 bases at J, leaving 5 bases unmatched. The CDR3 bases are TGCGCCAGCAGCCAACTTCTAGCGGGGGGACAGACCCAGTACTTC. As protein: CASSQLLAGGQTQYF.

J is TRBJ2-3 and V is TRBV18, with no clear D. Germline V gives CDR1 KGHSH, CDR2 LQKENI. This CDR3 contains 14 residues. Trimming took off 3 bases at V and 0 bases at J, with 7 bases between the two ends. CDR3 in DNA: TGTGCCAGCTCACCGTCGGTTAGCACAGATACGCAGTATTTT. The encoded protein is CASSPSVSTDTQYF.

This clone was picked up a small number of times. The chain uses TRBV20-1 and TRBJ1-2; 9 nucleotides align to TRBD1. The V segment lost 3 bases and the J segment 8 bases; nucleotides outside the gene matches: 13. This CDR3 contains 15 residues. CDR1 DFQATT and CDR2 SNEGSKA come from the germline V gene (reference sequence). CDR3 region: CSASTGQGGLRGYTF. Here the CDR3 DNA reads TGCAGTGCTAGTACGGGACAGGGAGGGCTGCGGGGCTACACCTTC.

The chain employs TRBV7-3 and TRBJ2-3; 11 bases match TRBD2. The V segment lost 1 base and the J segment 2 bases; nucleotides outside the gene matches: 11. This CDR3 contains 19 residues. CDR1 is SGHTA, CDR2 FQGTGA, per germline. As DNA, the CDR3 is TGTGCCAGCAGCTTAAGGGCGGGACTAGCGGAGGGGTACACAGATACGCAGTATTTT. Translating it yields CASSLRAGLAEGYTDTQYF.

A word on this clone: Other DNA sequences in the same sample also yield this CDR3. The gene calls are TRBV12-3 or TRBV12-4 and TRBJ1-5; D is uncertain. V lost 2 bases and J lost 2, with 4 bases in between. CDR3 size: 13 residues. The CDR3, as DNA: TGTGCCAGCAGTTTATCAGGCAATCAGCCCCAGCATTTT. Translated, it gives CASSLSGNQPQHF.

The chain couples TRBV5-1 to TRBJ2-7, with D maybe TRBD2 (5 bases). The CDR3 has 17 amino acids. Trimming left V 0 bases short and J 0 bases short, with 16 bases between. Germline CDR1 SGHRS, CDR2 YFSETQ. The CDR3 DNA reads as TGCGCCAGCAGCTTGGCTGGCAGACTATCGAGCTCCTACGAGCAGTACTTC. Residues: CASSLAGRLSSSYEQYF.

The V call is TRBV7-2, the J call TRBJ2-5; no firm D call. This CDR3 has 14 amino acids. Germline CDR1 reads SGHTA; CDR2 reads FQGNSA. V was trimmed by 5 bases and J by 3 bases, leaving 13 bases between them. The CDR3 sequence: CASSASGKEETQYF. The CDR3 bases are TGTGCCAGCAGCGCCTCGGGTAAAGAAGAGACCCAGTACTTC. Full variable domain (missing parts from reference TRBV7-2 and TRBJ2-5): GAGVSQSPSNKVTEKGKDVELRCDPISGHTALYWYRQSLGQGLEFLIYFQGNSAPDKSGLPSDRFSAERTGGSVSTLTIQRTQQEDSAVYLCASSASGKEETQYFGPGTRLLVL.

The J gene is TRBJ2-3, the V gene TRBV16; TRBD2 is a possible D gene (6 bases). V lost 4 bases to trimming and J lost 0 bases, with 11 bases between them. The length of the CDR3 is 15 residues. The germline V gene encodes CDR1 KGHSY and CDR2 FQNENV. The CDR3 bases are TGTGCCAGCAGCCGAGGGGACTCTAGCACAGATACGCAGTATTTT. It yields the protein CASSRGDSSTDTQYF.

The genes are TRBV7-9 and TRBJ2-1; TRBD2 agrees at 12 bases. The V gene's germline CDR1 is SEHNR and CDR2 FQNEAQ (reference sequence). With V trimmed by 11 bases and J by 12 bases, 11 bases remained unmatched. The CDR3 is made up of 13 amino acids. CDR3 coding DNA: TGTGCCTCTAGCGGGGGGGCCCAGGGTGTGCAGTTCTTC. Encoded protein: CASSGGAQGVQFF.